This T cell receptor beta chain was recovered during a study of CD8 T cells in ankylosing spondylitis. Study results and limitations: A TCR beta motif of eight highly homologous variants appeared characteristic of ankylosing spondylitis blood.

Ten or more counts support this clonotype. Its antigen is undetermined. It was by quantitative 5'-RACE with molecular barcodes that TCR beta libraries were made. In TCRdb, the 5' RACE reads were re-called with MiXCR into one record per CDR3 protein. Among about 500,000 distinct CDR3 sequences listed, roughly 13% were seen once. Per the germline V gene, CDR1 is DFQATT and CDR2 is SNEGSKA (reference sequence). There are 15 residues in the CDR3. Trimming pared 2 bases from V and 0 bases from J, leaving 14 bases between. The receptor comes from a male donor with ankylosing spondylitis. The V and J genes are TRBV20-1 and TRBJ2-7; perhaps TRBD2 as D (6 bases). The specimen was blood, either unsorted or a sorted T cell fraction (not recorded which). CDR3 nucleotides: TGCAGTGCTAGAATGTTCGGGAGTAGCTCCTACGAGCAGTACTTC. This encodes CSARMFGSSSYEQYF.